This T cell receptor (beta chain) derives from a study of shared clonotypes between healthy human individuals. Study-wide findings and caveats: The study found 4.5% to 5% of naive CD4 clonotypes shared across a few donors.

The germline V gene encodes CDR1 MGHRA and CDR2 YSYEKL. Deletions cut 0 bases from V and 2 bases from J, with 11 bases between. CDR3 length: 15 residues. Notes on this clone: Antigen specificity is unknown.

TCRdb keeps only in-frame clones here, not all; method: immunoSEQ multiplex PCR. The sample holds hundreds of thousands of clones; approximately 79% are singletons and the top ten take over 1.5%. This rearrangement joins TRBV4-1 to TRBJ2-7, with D perhaps TRBD1 (6 bases). Specimen: memory CD4+ T cells sorted from blood. Regarding subset: CD45RA-negative fraction. The receptor comes from a young woman in good health. The CDR3 spells CASSQDYRAAYEQYF. Here the CDR3 DNA reads TGCGCCAGCAGCCAAGATTACAGGGCAGCCTACGAGCAGTACTTC.